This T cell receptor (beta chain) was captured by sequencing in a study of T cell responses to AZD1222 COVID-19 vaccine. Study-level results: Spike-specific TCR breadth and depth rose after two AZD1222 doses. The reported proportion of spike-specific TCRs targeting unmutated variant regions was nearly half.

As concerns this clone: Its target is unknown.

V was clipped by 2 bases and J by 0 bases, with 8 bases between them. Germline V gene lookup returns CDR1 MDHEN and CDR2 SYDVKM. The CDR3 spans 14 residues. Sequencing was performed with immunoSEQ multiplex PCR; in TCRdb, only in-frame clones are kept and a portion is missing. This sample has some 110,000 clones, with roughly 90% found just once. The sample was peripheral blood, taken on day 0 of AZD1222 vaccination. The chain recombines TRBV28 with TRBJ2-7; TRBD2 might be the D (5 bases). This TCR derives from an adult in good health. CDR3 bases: TGTGCCAGCAGTTTAAGCGGACTCTCCTACGAGCAGTACTTC. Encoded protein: CASSLSGLSYEQYF.